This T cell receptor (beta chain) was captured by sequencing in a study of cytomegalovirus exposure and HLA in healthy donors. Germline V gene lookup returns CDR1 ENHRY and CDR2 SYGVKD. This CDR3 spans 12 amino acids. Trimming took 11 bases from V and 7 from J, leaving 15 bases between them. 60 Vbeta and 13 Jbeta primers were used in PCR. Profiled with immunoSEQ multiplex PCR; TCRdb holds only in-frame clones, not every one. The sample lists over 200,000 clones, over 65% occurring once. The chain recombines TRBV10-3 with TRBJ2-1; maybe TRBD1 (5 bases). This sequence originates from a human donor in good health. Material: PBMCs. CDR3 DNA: TGTGCCTCTAGGGGCCTCGGGAATGAGCAGTTCTTC. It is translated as CASRGLGNEQFF.